The table lists the clone carrying this T cell receptor (beta chain) with a few counts. Germline V gene data show CDR1 as KGHSH and CDR2 as LQKENI. The V segment lost 3 bases and the J segment 3 bases; nucleotides outside the gene matches: 5. The CDR3 totals 15 residues. This specimen belongs to a study of blood T cell repertoires in COVID-19. Looking at the study overall: PBMCs, B-cell-depleted T cells, or T cells were the source of the cDNA or gDNA that made up the material.

In the authors' methods: Amplification of reference gene primers provided the estimated nucleated cell counts. Measured with immunoSEQ multiplex PCR; TCRdb has only the in-frame clones, and not every one. D and trimming come from the DNA, and the V and J calls and clone size come from that table. Seen here are over 200,000 clones, around 85% observed once, and the top ten hold 3.1%. Cohorts were assigned according to the clinical history that participants reported. Material for sequencing was PBMCs or T cells enriched from blood (not recorded which). The rearrangement links TRBV18 to TRBJ1-2; 9 bases align to TRBD1. The clonotype was recovered from a woman between 45 and 60 years old in a cohort exposed to, infected with or recovered from COVID-19 (not recorded which). The CDR3 loop is CASSPEQGAYYGYTF. CDR3 nucleotide sequence: TGTGCCAGCTCACCCGAACAGGGGGCTTACTATGGCTACACCTTC.